Included here is one T cell receptor (beta chain) sequence, with context. Assay used: immunoSEQ multiplex PCR; TCRdb lists only in-frame clones, some missing. The sample includes about 190,000 clones, around 86% of them seen just once. The record originates from a study of blood T cell repertoires in COVID-19. Looking at the study overall: Material from acute and convalescent COVID-19 was sourced from the United States, Italy and Spain.

The CDR3 is 13 residues long. V trimming: 3 bases; J trimming: 6 bases; junction bases outside the gene matches: 3. Germline V gene sequence: CDR1 KGHSH, CDR2 LQKENI. Sequencing was performed on peripheral blood. V usage is TRBV18 and J usage is TRBJ1-2, with 8 bases that match TRBD1. This TCR derives from a man in his forties or fifties with acute or convalescent COVID-19. CDR3: CASSPQTGDGYTF. For the CDR3, the DNA is TGTGCCAGCTCACCTCAGACAGGGGATGGCTACACCTTC.